The rows below give T cell receptor beta chains drawn from one sample of a study of blood T cells in healthy people across ages. Via MiXCR, TCRdb re-called the 5' RACE reads, giving one row per CDR3 protein. The repertoire has 750,000 to 950,000 distinct CDR3 sequences, about 53% of them found once; the top ten carry approximately 40%. The specimen sequenced was blood. Every receptor here comes from a man older than 75 in good health. CDR3s include the opening cysteine and the closing phenylalanine or tryptophan. A D gene is named only where the DNA matches it firmly. Size is omitted from some rows. Given values are once, few, many or a class for expanded clones.

clone size	V gene	J gene	D gene	CDR3 DNA	CDR3 protein
NA	TRBV29-1	TRBJ2-4	NA	TGCAGCGCCGAGGGGCCCAAGGACGGCAAAAACATTCAGTACTTC	CSAEGPKDGKNIQYF
NA	TRBV9	TRBJ2-5	TRBD1	TGTGCCAGCAGCGTAGTAGGGCAGGGGGCGGAAGAGACCCAGTACTTC	CASSVVGQGAEETQYF
NA	TRBV10-3	TRBJ2-7	TRBD1	TGTGCCATCAGTGGGAGACAGGGGGCGAGTGAGCAGTACTTC	CAISGRQGASEQYF
NA	TRBV18	TRBJ2-1	TRBD1	TGTGCCAGCTCGTACCCGGGACAGGGCGATGAGCAGTTCTTC	CASSYPGQGDEQFF
once	TRBV20-1	TRBJ2-7	NA	TGCAGTGCTAGAGATCAGAGTGGGGACTACGAGCAGTACTTC	CSARDQSGDYEQYF
few	TRBV12-3/TRBV12-4	TRBJ2-3	TRBD1	TGTGCCAGCAGTTCGCCCGGGACAGGGCACAGATACGCGTATTTT	CASSSPGTGHRYAYF
few	TRBV24-1	TRBJ2-7	NA	TGTGCCACCAGTGCAGGGCTGAGCGAGCAGTACTTC	CATSAGLSEQYF
NA	TRBV15	TRBJ2-1	NA	TGTGTCACCAGCAGAGCCCTCCCGGCACAGAGCTCCTACAATGAGCAGTTCTTC	CVTSRALPAQSSYNEQFF
once	TRBV5-1	TRBJ1-2	NA	TGCGCCAGCAGCTTGCGCCCTACAGGAGGTGATGGCTACACCTTC	CASSLRPTGGDGYTF
NA	TRBV19	TRBJ2-1	TRBD2	TGTGCCAGTAGTATACTACTAGTGGGAGGGCCTAACGATGAGCAGTTCTTC	CASSILLVGGPNDEQFF